This T cell receptor (beta chain) came from a study of beta chain features in type 1 diabetes. Expressed TCRB transcripts were sequenced, since all the RNA that had been isolated was reverse transcribed. Clones were sequenced by immunoSEQ multiplex PCR, and TCRdb holds only the in-frame ones, with some missing. The table lists 160,000 or so clones, 9% to 10% of them singletons, with roughly 0.72% in the top ten. General study findings and limits: In every one of the four CD4+ subsets, TCRB CDR3s were moderately but significantly shorter in Type 1 diabetes patients.

Donors underwent one heparinised blood draw, 100 to 150 mL on average. This clone came up a few times. Its cognate antigen is unknown. Sequenced input: central memory CD4+ T cells from blood. This TCR was recovered from a young woman with type 1 diabetes.

CDR3 sequence (DNA): TGCAGCGTTGGGACAGGGGATCTCAATCAGCCCCAGCATTTT. Its protein is CSVGTGDLNQPQHF. The genes are TRBV29-1 and TRBJ1-5, with 9 bases identical to TRBD1. The ends lost 4 bases at V and 3 bases at J; junction bases unmatched: 4. The CDR3 totals 14 residues. CDR1 is SQVTM, CDR2 ANQGSEA, per germline.